The 27 T cell receptor beta chains below all came from one sample that was sequenced in a study of shared clonotypes between healthy human individuals. Assay used: immunoSEQ multiplex PCR; TCRdb lists only in-frame clones, some missing. The sample has fewer than 650,000 clones, over 65% seen once. Input material: PBMCs. Source of these receptors: a woman in her thirties or forties in good health. Some clones in this sample may be carry-over from other donors' samples.

The chain combines TRBV23-1 with TRBJ2-7, with TRBD1 matching over 8 bases. TRBV23-1 is designated an ORF whose function remains uncertain. The CDR3 is 15 residues long. V shed 6 bases, J shed 4 bases, and the junction held 11 bases outside the gene matches. The CDR3 protein is CASSLSDRERYEQYF. CDR3 coding DNA: TGCGCCAGCAGCCTCTCGGACAGGGAGAGATACGAGCAGTACTTC.

The sample holds one count of this clone. A read error is likely here: a far larger clone is one base away. The V and J genes are TRBV7-2 and TRBJ2-7, with 8 positions matching TRBD1. CDR1 and CDR2 from the germline V gene are SGHTA and FQGNSA. The CDR3 spans 16 residues. V was pared by 5 bases and J by 3 bases, with 12 bases of the junction left unmatched. For the CDR3, the DNA is TGTGCCAGCAGCCAACTTAGGGCAGGGGGCTTCTACGAGCAGTACTTC. Translating gives CASSQLRAGGFYEQYF.

The rearrangement links TRBV11-2 to TRBJ2-1; D possibly matches TRBD1 or TRBD2 (6 bases each). Trimming shortened V by 4 bases and J by 5 bases, and 15 bases separated the two germline ends. Looked up from germline, CDR1 is SGHAT and CDR2 is FQNNGV. This CDR3 region has 15 residues. CDR3 loop: CASSSRGGYDNEQFF. The CDR3 DNA is TGTGCCAGCAGCTCCAGAGGGGGGTACGACAATGAGCAGTTCTTC.

The V call is TRBV5-4, the J call TRBJ2-1; D is unclear. CDR3 length: 12 amino acids. The V end lost 0 bases, the J end lost 10 bases, and 8 bases lay between the germline ends. Germline CDR1 and CDR2: SGHNT and YYREEE (reference sequence). CDR3 in DNA: TGTGCCAGCAGCTTGGAGGGAAGGGAGCAGTTCTTC. Protein sequence: CASSLEGREQFF.

The chain recombines TRBV5-1 with TRBJ2-3; 9 bases agree with TRBD2. CDR3 length equals 19 residues. Germline CDR1 is SGHRS and CDR2 is YFSETQ. The ends lost 0 bases at V and 3 bases at J; junction bases unmatched: 14. Written as DNA, the CDR3 is TGCGCCAGCAGCTTGGCTGGACTCGCGGGAGGGGGGGTGACAGATACGCAGTATTTT. It specifies CASSLAGLAGGGVTDTQYF.

CDR3: CASSLSGHWSYEQYF. The DNA of the CDR3 is TGTGCCAGCAGCTTGTCAGGGCATTGGTCCTACGAGCAGTACTTC. The V call is TRBV5-8, the J call TRBJ2-7; possibly TRBD1 for D (5 bases). V was trimmed by 1 base and J by 1 base, leaving 12 bases between them. CDR1 and CDR2 (germline): SGHTS, YDEGEE. CDR3 size: 15 residues.

The CDR3 is CASSQAEVSNQPQHF. The CDR3 nucleotides read TGCGCCAGCAGCCAAGCCGAGGTTAGCAATCAGCCCCAGCATTTT. This rearrangement joins TRBV4-1 to TRBJ1-5; D unresolved. Trimming took off 1 base at V and 0 bases at J, with 7 bases between the two ends. CDR1 and CDR2 (germline): MGHRA, YSYEKL. There are 15 residues in the CDR3.

This clone was seen a single time. As DNA, the CDR3 is TGTGCCAGCATGTCAGGGACTAGAAACACCATATATTTT. It codes for CASMSGTRNTIYF. The rearrangement links TRBV7-9 to TRBJ1-3, with a possible D match to TRBD1 (5 bases). The V end was cut by 7 bases, the J end by 5 bases, with 12 bases between. CDR1 and CDR2 from the germline V gene are SEHNR and FQNEAQ (reference sequence). There are 13 residues in the CDR3.

This chain uses TRBV7-2 with TRBJ2-3; D unresolved. The CDR3 totals 12 residues. The V end was cut by 3 bases, the J end by 2 bases, with 3 bases between. Germline V gene data show CDR1 as SGHTA and CDR2 as FQGNSA. CDR3 nucleotide sequence: TGTGCCAGCAGCTTTGTCACAGATACGCAGTATTTT. It encodes CASSFVTDTQYF.

The gene calls are TRBV7-9 and TRBJ1-4, with a weak D call TRBD1 (5 bases). V lost 8 bases, J lost 5 bases, and 18 bases lay in between. This CDR3 is built from 15 residues. Germline V CDR1 and CDR2: SEHNR, FQNEAQ (reference sequence). The CDR3 here is CASGIVGRENEKLFF. The DNA for the CDR3 is TGTGCCAGCGGGATAGTGGGCAGGGAAAATGAAAAACTGTTTTTT.

Concerning this clone: The same CDR3 arises from other DNA sequences in this sample as well. The V call is TRBV28, the J call TRBJ2-5, with 8 bases matching TRBD1. Trimming removed 5 bases from V and 11 bases from J; junction bases left unmatched: 16. Per germline, CDR1 MDHEN and CDR2 SYDVKM. The CDR3 runs 15 residues. CDR3 nucleotide sequence: TGTGCCAGCAGTCCCCGGGACAGGAGTTTCTATGAGCAGTACTTC. It is translated as CASSPRDRSFYEQYF.

This sequence joins TRBV7-9 and TRBJ2-3; unclear D gene. CDR1 SEHNR and CDR2 FQNEAQ come from the germline V gene (reference sequence). Deletions cut 1 base from V and 6 bases from J, with 11 bases between. This CDR3 region has 14 residues. Here the CDR3 DNA reads TGTGCCAGCAGCTTAGGCTACGCTGGGGATACGCAGTATTTT. Translating gives CASSLGYAGDTQYF.

V and J are TRBV6-5 and TRBJ1-1, with 8 bases lining up with TRBD1. The CDR3 has 14 amino acids. The junction had 3 bases not matched to a gene; V was cut back by 6 bases and J by 0 bases. Germline CDR1 MNHEY, CDR2 SVGAGI. CDR3 in amino acids: CASRDRELNTEAFF. The CDR3 bases are TGTGCCAGCAGGGACAGGGAATTGAACACTGAAGCTTTCTTT.

The gene calls are TRBV7-9 and TRBJ1-5; D may be TRBD1 (6 bases). Germline V lookup: CDR1 SEHNR, CDR2 FQNEAQ (reference sequence). The CDR3 runs 14 residues. The V end was cut by 3 bases, the J end by 4 bases, with 10 bases between. CDR3 sequence: CASSLGAGNQPQHF. In nucleotides, the CDR3 is TGTGCCAGCAGCTTGGGGGCAGGGAATCAGCCCCAGCATTTT.

The chain uses TRBV19 and TRBJ1-1, with a possible D match to TRBD1 (5 bases). From germline, CDR1 is LNHDA and CDR2 SQIVND (reference sequence). Trimming pared 6 bases from V and 1 base from J, leaving 12 bases between. This CDR3 is built from 14 residues. The chain's CDR3 is CASRAGTENTEAFF. In DNA, the CDR3 is TGTGCCAGTAGAGCCGGGACTGAGAACACTGAAGCTTTCTTT.

The rearrangement uses TRBV20-1 and TRBJ2-5, with D uncertain. CDR1 is DFQATT and CDR2 is SNEGSKA in the germline V gene (reference sequence). CDR3 length equals 11 residues. Trimming left V 6 bases short and J 4 bases short, with 9 bases between. The CDR3 spells CSAVFRETQYF. CDR3 DNA sequence: TGCAGTGCGGTGTTCCGAGAGACCCAGTACTTC.

The chain is built from TRBV19 and TRBJ2-2; maybe TRBD1 (8 bases). Germline CDR1 LNHDA, CDR2 SQIVND (reference sequence). The CDR3 totals 16 residues. V gave up 8 bases and J gave up 3 bases, with 19 bases separating them. The chain's CDR3 is CASRWTGSGDTGELFF. CDR3 in DNA: TGTGCCAGTCGATGGACAGGGAGCGGGGACACCGGGGAGCTGTTTTTT.

This chain links TRBV2 with TRBJ2-5; possible D gene TRBD1, 6 bases. Matching the DNA end better, TRBJ2-7 makes the J call doubtful. The CDR3 sequence is 13 residues long. Germline V lookup: CDR1 SNHLY, CDR2 FYNNEI. Here the CDR3 reads CASSVDSSYEQYF. CDR3 DNA sequence: TGTGCCAGCAGTGTGGACAGTTCCTACGAGCAGTACTTC.

On this clone itself: This may arise from a read error, as a much more abundant clone is one base away. Other DNA sequences in the same sample also yield this CDR3. V gene TRBV13 combines with J gene TRBJ2-7; D gene unclear. The germline V gene encodes CDR1 PRHDT and CDR2 FYEKMQ (reference sequence). V lost 0 bases and J 4 bases, leaving 4 bases between the germline ends. The CDR3 consists of 12 residues. The DNA of the CDR3 is TGTGCCAGCAGCTTAGGCGATTACGAGCAGTACTTC. It codes for CASSLGDYEQYF.

CDR3 amino acids: CASSPRYSSVERASKNIQYF. CDR3 sequence (DNA): TGTGCCAGCAGTCCACGCTATTCCTCGGTGGAGCGGGCTTCCAAAAACATTCAGTACTTC. The rearrangement links TRBV27 to TRBJ2-4, with D possibly matching TRBD2 (6 bases). CDR3 length: 20 amino acids. V was cut by 5 bases and J by 2 bases, with 28 bases left in between. Germline V CDR1 and CDR2: MNHEY, SMNVEV (reference sequence).

The chain employs TRBV27 and TRBJ2-5, with TRBD2 matching over 9 bases. CDR1 is MNHEY and CDR2 is SMNVEV in the germline V gene (reference sequence). With V trimmed by 4 bases and J by 4 bases, 10 bases remained unmatched. The CDR3 sequence is 16 residues long. CDR3 amino acids: CASSSTVAGGGETQYF. The CDR3 nucleotides are TGTGCCAGCAGTTCGACTGTGGCGGGAGGGGGAGAGACCCAGTACTTC.

V gene TRBV6-4 combines with J gene TRBJ2-5; 12 bases align to TRBD2. Trimming at V came to 4 bases and at J to 0 bases, leaving 3 bases not matched to a gene. The CDR3 is 16 amino acids. Germline V gene sequence: CDR1 MRHNA, CDR2 SNTAGT. CDR3 amino acids: CASSGLAGGYQETQYF. In nucleotides, the CDR3 is TGTGCCAGCAGTGGGCTAGCGGGAGGGTACCAAGAGACCCAGTACTTC.

The V and J genes are TRBV30 and TRBJ2-2; possibly TRBD1 or TRBD2 for D (5 bases each). CDR3 length: 17 residues. Germline V gives CDR1 GTSNPN, CDR2 SVGIG (reference sequence). The V gene lost 4 bases and the J gene lost 5 bases, with 23 bases spanning the gap. This CDR3 is CAWTRTLGTARTGELFF. The CDR3 DNA reads TGTGCCTGGACTAGAACCCTTGGGACGGCAAGAACCGGGGAGCTGTTTTTT.

This clone has more than one count but fewer than ten. CDR3 in amino acids: CASSGRATYEQYF. The CDR3 DNA sequence: TGTGCCAGTTCCGGACGGGCTACCTACGAGCAGTACTTC. The chain couples TRBV5-4 to TRBJ2-7, with unresolved D. The germline CDR1 and CDR2 sequences are SGHNT and YYREEE (reference sequence). The CDR3 consists of 13 residues. V was trimmed by 8 bases and J by 2 bases, leaving 14 bases between them.

This chain uses TRBV5-4 with TRBJ1-3; D not certain. Germline assignment: CDR1 SGHNT and CDR2 YYREEE (reference sequence). The CDR3 has 16 residues. V lost 0 bases, J lost 0 bases, and 10 bases lay in between. Here the CDR3 reads CASSLGHKNSGNTIYF. CDR3 bases: TGTGCCAGCAGCTTGGGACATAAAAACTCTGGAAACACCATATATTTT. Looking up the rest from reference TRBV5-4 and TRBJ1-3 gives the full variable domain: ETGVTQSPTHLIKTRGQQVTLRCSSQSGHNTVSWYQQALGQGPQFIFQYYREEENGRGNFPPRFSGLQFPNYSSELNVNALELDDSALYLCASSLGHKNSGNTIYFGEGSWLTVV.

CDR3: CASSNGGLGYEQYF. The CDR3 DNA follows: TGTGCCAGCTCCAATGGGGGGTTGGGCTACGAGCAGTACTTC. The V gene is TRBV18, the J gene TRBJ2-7, with D possibly matching TRBD2 (6 bases). Germline lookup yields CDR1 KGHSH and CDR2 LQKENI. V shed 6 bases and J shed 3 bases, with 15 bases lying between them. The CDR3 length is 14 residues. The whole variable domain, filled in from reference TRBV18 and TRBJ2-7, reads NAGVMQNPRHLVRRRGQEARLRCSPMKGHSHVYWYRQLPEEGLKFMVYLQKENIIDESGMPKERFSAEFPKEGPSILRIQQVVRGDSAAYFCASSNGGLGYEQYFGPGTRLTVT.

The rearrangement joins TRBV27 to TRBJ2-1; 9 bases are a match to TRBD1. With V trimmed by 4 bases and J by 6 bases, 10 bases remained unmatched. The CDR3 contains 16 residues. The germline V gene has CDR1 MNHEY and CDR2 SMNVEV (reference sequence). CDR3 in amino acids: CASSSLRQGEGNEQFF. CDR3 bases: TGTGCCAGCAGTTCCCTTCGACAGGGGGAAGGCAATGAGCAGTTCTTC.